The 24 T cell receptor beta chains reported below all come from one sample, sequenced in a study of T cell changes during pregnancy in multiple sclerosis. Some clones are missing from TCRdb's copy, which holds only in-frame ones; the method was immunoSEQ multiplex PCR. The sample yields 50,000 or so clones, 80% to 95% seen once. Sequenced material: CD4+ T cells from peripheral blood mononuclear cells, taken in the second trimester of pregnancy. The source of these receptors is a female donor with multiple sclerosis, enrolled in a pregnancy study.

This chain links TRBV6-1 with TRBJ2-6, with TRBD1 matching over 9 bases. The CDR3 sequence is 17 residues long. Germline CDR1 is MNHNS and CDR2 is SASEGT. With 3 bases clipped from V and 3 bases from J, the junction kept 6 bases outside the gene matches. The CDR3, as DNA: TGTGCCAGCAGTGACCGGGACAGGGTGGATGGGGCCAACGTCCTGACTTTC. Its translation is CASSDRDRVDGANVLTF.

Points on this clone: This specimen includes other DNA sequences encoding the same CDR3. The chain links TRBV5-1 to TRBJ2-1; the match to TRBD1 covers 7 bases. This CDR3 region has 14 residues. V shed 0 bases and J 7 bases; nucleotides not matched to a gene: 4. Germline lookup yields CDR1 SGHRS and CDR2 YFSETQ. The CDR3 here is CASSLGQGGNEQFF. Written as DNA, the CDR3 is TGCGCCAGCAGCTTGGGACAGGGCGGGAATGAGCAGTTCTTC. The whole variable domain, filled in from reference TRBV5-1 and TRBJ2-1, reads KAGVTQTPRYLIKTRGQQVTLSCSPISGHRSVSWYQQTPGQGLQFLFEYFSETQRNKGNFPGRFSGRQFSNSRSEMNVSTLELGDSALYLCASSLGQGGNEQFFGPGTRLTVL.

This clone has a single count. The chain carries TRBV11-2 and TRBJ2-2; possible D gene TRBD1, 6 bases. This CDR3 has 14 amino acids. Germline-derived CDR1 and CDR2 are SGHAT and FQNNGV. The V gene lost 5 bases and the J gene lost 4 bases, with 11 bases spanning the gap. The CDR3 DNA sequence: TGTGCCAGCAGCCACGGACAGTCCACCGGGGAGCTGTTTTTT. This sequence encodes CASSHGQSTGELFF.

The V call is TRBV14, the J call TRBJ1-6; TRBD1 agrees at 7 bases. J was trimmed by 9 bases and V by 4 bases; bases with no gene match: 12. The CDR3 extends over 16 amino acids. The germline CDR1 and CDR2 sequences are SGHDN and FVKESK. DNA for the CDR3: TGTGCCAGCAGCCTGAAAAGGCGACAGGGAGTTTCACCCCTCCACTTT. This encodes CASSLKRRQGVSPLHF.

Only a few counts were recorded for this clone. The rearrangement joins TRBV5-1 to TRBJ2-1; 11 nucleotides match TRBD2. The length of the CDR3 is 16 residues. CDR1 is SGHRS and CDR2 is YFSETQ in the germline V gene. V was pared by 4 bases and J by 3 bases, with 6 bases of the junction left unmatched. In DNA form, the CDR3 reads TGCGCCAGCAGCCGTAGCGGGGGGGCCATCTACAATGAGCAGTTCTTC. It translates to CASSRSGGAIYNEQFF.

The chain employs TRBV5-1 and TRBJ2-2, with D hard to call. Germline loops: CDR1 SGHRS, CDR2 YFSETQ. The CDR3 sequence is 13 residues long. V was cut by 7 bases and J by 0 bases, with 7 bases left in between. The chain's CDR3 is CASVQTNTGELFF. The CDR3 region has the DNA TGCGCCAGCGTACAAACGAACACCGGGGAGCTGTTTTTT.

This sequence joins TRBV6-5 and TRBJ2-7; no clear D gene. CDR1 MNHEY and CDR2 SVGAGI come from the germline V gene. The CDR3 has 13 residues. Trimming took 6 bases from V and 5 from J, leaving 14 bases between them. In nucleotides, the CDR3 is TGTGCCAGCAGCTCCGGAGTTCGTCACGAGCAGTACTTC. As protein: CASSSGVRHEQYF.

This clone was counted a few times. J is TRBJ2-1 and V is TRBV5-1; the D gene is possibly TRBD2 (5 bases). Germline values: CDR1 SGHRS, CDR2 YFSETQ. V lost 0 bases and J lost 8, with 15 bases in between. The CDR3 is 15 residues long. The DNA of the CDR3 is TGCGCCAGCAGCTTGGGCGGGCAAGGCTTGGATGAGCAGTTCTTC. Its translation is CASSLGGQGLDEQFF.

V gene TRBV19 combines with J gene TRBJ2-5, with 9 bases that match TRBD2. V dropped 7 bases and J dropped 2; count of bases not matched to a gene: 8. This CDR3 region has 15 residues. Germline CDR1 and CDR2: LNHDA and SQIVND (reference sequence). The CDR3 bases are TGTGCCAGTAAGGAGCGGGGGGCCAGGCAAGAGACCCAGTACTTC. This sequence encodes CASKERGARQETQYF.

The rearrangement uses TRBV12-2 and TRBJ2-7; the table gives TRBD2 as D, unverified against the DNA. TRBV12-2 is noted as a pseudogene. The CDR3 length is 17 residues. The CDR3 loop is CASRFGFWGEASYEQYF. The CDR3 DNA reads as TGTGCAAGTCGCTTCGGGTTCTGGGGAGAGGCGTCCTACGAGCAGTACTTC.

V usage is TRBV27 and J usage is TRBJ2-7; 8 bases line up with TRBD1. The germline CDR1 and CDR2 sequences are MNHEY and SMNVEV (reference sequence). This CDR3 comprises 13 residues. Unmatched junction bases numbered 7, after V lost 5 bases and J lost 7 bases. As DNA, the CDR3 is TGTGCCAGCAGTCGGACAGGGTCGGAGGAGCAGTACTTC. Translation gives CASSRTGSEEQYF.

This chain uses TRBV13 with TRBJ2-1; 9 bases align to TRBD1. The V gene end was trimmed by 7 bases and the J gene end by 4 bases; junction bases not matched to a gene: 8. CDR1 is PRHDT and CDR2 is FYEKMQ in the germline V gene (reference sequence). This CDR3 is 15 amino acids long. Here the CDR3 reads CASTPGGQGYNEQFF. CDR3 DNA: TGTGCCAGCACCCCGGGGGGACAGGGTTACAATGAGCAGTTCTTC.

The rearrangement uses TRBV29-1 and TRBJ2-1; tentative D call: TRBD2 (6 bases). Trimming stripped 4 bases from V and 5 bases from J, with 15 bases between. The CDR3 contains 14 residues. The germline V gene encodes CDR1 SQVTM and CDR2 ANQGSEA. The CDR3 spells CSVAHWGDDNEQFF. The CDR3 region has the DNA TGCAGCGTTGCCCATTGGGGGGATGACAATGAGCAGTTCTTC.

A single count supports this clone. V and J are TRBV5-6 and TRBJ1-5, with 7 bases fitting TRBD1. There are 15 residues in the CDR3. The germline V gene has CDR1 SGHDT and CDR2 YYEEEE. V lost 1 base, J lost 0 bases, and 1 base stayed unmatched. CDR3 sequence reads: CASSLQGVSNQPQHF. CDR3 nucleotide sequence: TGTGCCAGCAGCTTGCAGGGGGTTAGCAATCAGCCCCAGCATTTT.

The chain employs TRBV12-2 and TRBJ2-2; the table's D call TRBD2 went unverified against the DNA. TRBV12-2 has pseudogene status. The CDR3 loop spans 13 amino acids. CDR3 sequence: CASRLGETGELFF. In DNA, the CDR3 is TGTGCAAGTCGGCTCGGGGAAACCGGGGAGCTGTTTTTT.

This chain links TRBV7-9 with TRBJ2-3; D might be TRBD2 (6 bases). Germline CDR1 is SEHNR and CDR2 is FQNEAQ (reference sequence). The V gene lost 5 bases and the J gene lost 3 bases, with 21 bases spanning the gap. The CDR3 sequence is 17 residues long. The CDR3 sequence: CASSPQSSVYGTDTQYF. The DNA for the CDR3 is TGTGCCAGCAGCCCCCAGTCTAGCGTCTACGGAACAGATACGCAGTATTTT.

The chain uses TRBV2 and TRBJ1-5; D might be TRBD1 (5 bases). The CDR3 sequence is 14 residues long. Germline V gene data show CDR1 as SNHLY and CDR2 as FYNNEI. The V gene lost 7 bases and the J gene lost 11 bases, with 21 bases spanning the gap. In DNA, the CDR3 is TGTGCCAGCACGGACCGACGGACGCAAGGGGCCCAGCATTTT. This sequence encodes CASTDRRTQGAQHF.

The chain is built from TRBV18 and TRBJ2-6; D remains unclear. The CDR3 covers 18 residues. V was trimmed by 4 bases and J by 0 bases, leaving 16 bases between them. Per germline, CDR1 KGHSH and CDR2 LQKENI. In nucleotides, the CDR3 is TGTGCCAGCTCACGCACTTCAGAGGTTTACTCTGGGGCCAACGTCCTGACTTTC. Translated: CASSRTSEVYSGANVLTF.

The V and J genes are TRBV5-1 and TRBJ2-3; unclear D gene. Trimming pared 4 bases from V and 6 bases from J, leaving 12 bases between. This CDR3 has 13 amino acids. Looked up from germline, CDR1 is SGHRS and CDR2 is YFSETQ. In DNA form, the CDR3 reads TGCGCCAGCAGCGCCCGGGTAAGGGATACGCAGTATTTT. Protein product: CASSARVRDTQYF.

CDR3 sequence: CASSWDTQNTEAFF. DNA of the CDR3: TGTGCCAGCAGCTGGGACACGCAGAACACTGAAGCTTTCTTT. V and J are TRBV5-6 and TRBJ1-1, with D possibly matching TRBD1 (6 bases). Germline CDR1 and CDR2: SGHDT and YYEEEE. The CDR3 runs 14 residues. V was cut by 3 bases and J by 1 base, with 10 bases left in between. Filled out from reference TRBV5-6 and TRBJ1-1, the complete variable domain reads DAGVTQSPTHLIKTRGQQVTLRCSPKSGHDTVSWYQQALGQGPQFIFQYYEEEERQRGNFPDRFSGHQFPNYSSELNVNALLLGDSALYLCASSWDTQNTEAFFGQGTRLTVV.

The chain recombines TRBV7-9 with TRBJ2-1; a weak D match, TRBD2 (6 bases). Germline values: CDR1 SEHNR, CDR2 FQNEAQ (reference sequence). This CDR3 region has 13 residues. Trimming left V 1 base short and J 9 bases short, with 10 bases between. The CDR3 region has the DNA TGTGCCAGCAGCTTAGGCGGGGACGGTGAGCAGTTCTTC. Protein sequence: CASSLGGDGEQFF. Filled out from reference TRBV7-9 and TRBJ2-1, the complete variable domain reads DTGVSQNPRHKITKRGQNVTFRCDPISEHNRLYWYRQTLGQGPEFLTYFQNEAQLEKSRLLSDRFSAERPKGSFSTLEIQRTEQGDSAMYLCASSLGGDGEQFFGPGTRLTVL.

The chain links TRBV6-6 to TRBJ2-2, with D possibly being TRBD1 (6 bases). CDR1 and CDR2 from the germline V gene are MNHNY and SVGAGI (reference sequence). V lost 3 bases, J lost 3 bases, and 8 bases lay in between. The CDR3 has 14 amino acids. CDR3 in DNA: TGTGCCAGCAGTTATCCAGGGGACACCGGGGAGCTGTTTTTT. Translation: CASSYPGDTGELFF.

The V call is TRBV7-5, the J call TRBJ1-5. TRBV7-5 is a pseudogene locus. The CDR3 is 14 residues long. The CDR3, as DNA: TGTGCCACCCGACGGAGGTCGGTCTGTCAGCCCCAGCATTTT. As protein: CATRRRSVCQPQHF.

J is TRBJ2-5 and V is TRBV14; D unclear. There are 12 residues in the CDR3. V was trimmed by 7 bases and J by 5 bases, leaving 11 bases between them. CDR1 is SGHDN and CDR2 is FVKESK in the germline V gene. The CDR3: CASTAGDETQYF. In nucleotides, the CDR3 is TGTGCCAGCACCGCCGGAGATGAGACCCAGTACTTC.